This TCR beta chain was sequenced in a study of blood T cell repertoires in COVID-19. In the study overall: Both acute and convalescent COVID-19 samples were obtained from the United States, Italy and Spain.

Germline V gene sequence: CDR1 SGHTA, CDR2 FQGTGA. This CDR3 has 13 residues. Trimming cost V 5 bases and J 10 bases, with 16 bases left between them. As handled by the study authors: Scientists estimated how many nucleated cells there were by amplifying reference gene primers. Profiling relied on immunoSEQ multiplex PCR, and the TCRdb table lists in-frame clones only, not all of them. The V and J calls and clone size are taken from that table; D and trimming were inferred from the DNA. The table has around 250,000 clones, roughly four fifths seen once; the top ten hold approximately 5%. In this sample, this clone turned up a few times. Someone with COVID-19 had been met by exposed participants within 2 weeks before study entry.

The sample consisted of PBMCs or T cells enriched from blood (not recorded which). This TCR came from a man in his forties or fifties who had been exposed to COVID-19. The rearrangement uses TRBV7-3 and TRBJ2-3; a weak D match, TRBD2 (6 bases). The DNA of the CDR3 is TGTGCCAGCAGCCACAGTAGCGGAAACGCGCAGTATTTT. This gives the protein CASSHSSGNAQYF.